The 3 T cell receptor beta chains presented below share a single source sample, sequenced in a study of post-analysis software for immune sequencing data. Regarding the study as a whole: Elevated frequency relative to controls characterized several TRBV segments in patients, TRBV5-6, TRBV5-1 and TRBV20-1 among them.

Unique molecular identifiers tagged the TCR beta cDNA libraries. Each CDR3 protein gets one entry after TCRdb re-called the PCR reads with MiXCR. The sample comprises approximately 570,000 distinct CDR3 sequences, roughly 46% of which are singletons, and about 1.5% rests with the top ten. These receptors' targets are unknown. The sequencing sample was made of blood. These receptors all stem from a girl under 18 with multiple sclerosis.

The V gene is TRBV7-9, the J gene TRBJ2-5; D is unresolved. Per germline, CDR1 SEHNR and CDR2 FQNEAQ (reference sequence). The germline V and J ends were trimmed by 0 bases and 5 bases, with 13 bases remaining between them. The CDR3 contains 15 residues. The CDR3 protein is CASSLASTRLETQYF. CDR3 sequence (DNA): TGTGCCAGCAGCTTAGCGAGTACTCGCTTGGAGACCCAGTACTTC.

This chain joins TRBV6-1 and TRBJ2-3; the D is unclear. The CDR3 loop spans 15 amino acids. The V gene lost 2 bases and the J gene lost 4 bases, with 13 bases spanning the gap. The V gene's germline CDR1 is MNHNS and CDR2 SASEGT. DNA for the CDR3: TGTGCCAGCAGTGAACTCGCATTCGAATCAGATACGCAGTATTTT. Translated: CASSELAFESDTQYF.

The genes are TRBV2 and TRBJ2-2, with no clear D. Trimming cost V 7 bases and J 4 bases, with 13 bases left between them. Germline-derived CDR1 and CDR2 are SNHLY and FYNNEI. CDR3 size: 14 residues. CDR3 sequence reads: CASKGRIGTGELFF. CDR3 DNA sequence: TGTGCCAGCAAGGGCCGAATTGGCACCGGGGAGCTGTTTTTT.